A selection of T cell receptor beta chains follows, all from one sample in a study of CD8 T cells in ankylosing spondylitis. MiXCR, run by TCRdb on the 5' RACE reads, gives a single entry per CDR3 protein. The sample contains about 750,000 distinct CDR3 sequences, about 20% of which appear only once. Sequenced material: blood, either unsorted or a sorted T cell fraction (not recorded which). The receptors come from a male donor with ankylosing spondylitis. CDR3s include the opening cysteine and the closing phenylalanine or tryptophan. D genes are given only for firm matches. Some rows mark clone size as missing; the rest say once, few, many or name a class of expanded clone.

d_gene: TRBD2; j_gene: TRBJ2-1; abundance: -; v_gene: TRBV15; CDR3aa: CATSRDYLAGFGNEQFF; CDR3nt: TGTGCCACCAGCAGAGATTACCTAGCGGGGTTTGGGAATGAGCAGTTCTTC
d_gene: -; j_gene: TRBJ1-1; abundance: few; v_gene: TRBV12-3/TRBV12-4; CDR3aa: CASSLSPPAEAFF; CDR3nt: TGTGCCAGCAGTTTATCCCCCCCGGCTGAAGCTTTCTTT
d_gene: -; j_gene: TRBJ2-7; abundance: few; v_gene: TRBV20-1; CDR3aa: CSAAQGWGGVEQYF; CDR3nt: TGCAGTGCAGCCCAGGGGTGGGGAGGGGTGGAGCAGTACTTC
d_gene: -; j_gene: TRBJ2-1; abundance: few; v_gene: TRBV4-1; CDR3aa: CASSLRSGNAYNEQFF; CDR3nt: TGCGCCAGCAGCTTAAGGAGTGGGAATGCGTACAATGAGCAGTTCTTC
d_gene: -; j_gene: TRBJ2-2; abundance: -; v_gene: TRBV7-3; CDR3aa: CASSSRGPAEVGELFF; CDR3nt: TGTGCCAGCAGCTCGAGGGGACCTGCTGAAGTCGGGGAGCTGTTTTTT
d_gene: -; j_gene: TRBJ1-5; abundance: -; v_gene: TRBV6-2/TRBV6-3; CDR3aa: CASSPGQDSNQPQHF; CDR3nt: TGTGCCAGCAGCCCGGGACAAGATAGCAATCAGCCCCAGCATTTT
d_gene: -; j_gene: TRBJ1-2; abundance: few; v_gene: TRBV20-1; CDR3aa: CSAIHPWAPGYTF; CDR3nt: TGCAGTGCGATCCATCCCTGGGCCCCAGGCTACACCTTC
d_gene: TRBD1; j_gene: TRBJ1-2; abundance: few; v_gene: TRBV9; CDR3aa: CASSEGTGGSYGYTF; CDR3nt: TGTGCCAGCAGCGAAGGGACAGGGGGATCCTATGGCTACACCTTC
d_gene: TRBD2; j_gene: TRBJ2-3; abundance: -; v_gene: TRBV4-1; CDR3aa: CASSQALAGGLGTQYF; CDR3nt: TGCGCCAGCAGCCAAGCACTAGCGGGAGGCCTCGGTACGCAGTATTTT
d_gene: TRBD1; j_gene: TRBJ1-6; abundance: -; v_gene: TRBV5-1; CDR3aa: CASSPTGSSPLHF; CDR3nt: TGCGCCAGCAGCCCGACAGGGAGTTCACCCCTCCACTTT
d_gene: -; j_gene: TRBJ2-3; abundance: -; v_gene: TRBV11-3; CDR3aa: CASSLGSDSADTQYF; CDR3nt: TGTGCCAGCAGCTTAGGCTCCGACAGTGCAGATACGCAGTATTTT
d_gene: -; j_gene: TRBJ2-2; abundance: few; v_gene: TRBV12-3/TRBV12-4; CDR3aa: CASSSESDSLDNTGELFF; CDR3nt: TGTGCCAGCAGTTCCGAATCAGACTCGCTGGATAACACCGGGGAGCTGTTTTTT
d_gene: -; j_gene: TRBJ2-5; abundance: -; v_gene: TRBV5-1; CDR3aa: CASSLAGGTLGETQYF; CDR3nt: TGCGCCAGCAGCTTGGCCGGCGGCACCTTGGGGGAGACCCAGTACTTC
d_gene: -; j_gene: TRBJ2-2; abundance: many; v_gene: TRBV12-3/TRBV12-4; CDR3aa: CASSFRHGDTGELFF; CDR3nt: TGTGCCAGCAGTTTTCGACACGGTGACACCGGGGAGCTGTTTTTT
d_gene: -; j_gene: TRBJ1-3; abundance: few; v_gene: TRBV7-9; CDR3aa: CASSLVAETGNTIYF; CDR3nt: TGTGCCAGCAGCTTAGTTGCCGAGACTGGAAACACCATATATTTT
d_gene: -; j_gene: TRBJ1-3; abundance: -; v_gene: TRBV6-1; CDR3aa: CASSTGQRSGNTIYF; CDR3nt: TGTGCCAGCAGTACAGGACAGCGTTCTGGAAACACCATATATTTT
d_gene: -; j_gene: TRBJ1-5; abundance: once; v_gene: TRBV19; CDR3aa: CASSKAVSSNQPQHF; CDR3nt: TGTGCCAGTAGCAAGGCGGTTAGTAGTAATCAGCCCCAGCATTTT
d_gene: -; j_gene: TRBJ2-7; abundance: few; v_gene: TRBV5-6; CDR3aa: CASSLLGGQRYEQYF; CDR3nt: TGTGCCAGCAGCTTGCTCGGCGGACAGAGGTACGAGCAGTACTTC
d_gene: -; j_gene: TRBJ2-3; abundance: few; v_gene: TRBV2; CDR3aa: CASSERAGGLSTDTQYF; CDR3nt: TGTGCCAGCAGTGAGCGTGCCGGGGGTTTAAGCACAGATACGCAGTATTTT
d_gene: -; j_gene: TRBJ2-2; abundance: -; v_gene: TRBV12-3/TRBV12-4; CDR3aa: CASRPESTGELFF; CDR3nt: TGTGCCAGCAGGCCCGAGTCTACCGGGGAGCTGTTTTTT
d_gene: -; j_gene: TRBJ1-1; abundance: many; v_gene: TRBV4-3; CDR3aa: CASSQDLGNTEAFF; CDR3nt: TGTGCCAGCAGCCAAGATCTCGGGAACACTGAAGCTTTCTTT
d_gene: TRBD2; j_gene: TRBJ2-3; abundance: few; v_gene: TRBV27; CDR3aa: CASSFSGSDTQYF; CDR3nt: TGTGCCAGCAGTTTTAGCGGGAGTGATACGCAGTATTTT
d_gene: -; j_gene: TRBJ2-3; abundance: few; v_gene: TRBV11-3; CDR3aa: CASSFVPSPTDTQYF; CDR3nt: TGTGCCAGCAGCTTCGTGCCATCCCCCACAGATACGCAGTATTTT
d_gene: TRBD1; j_gene: TRBJ2-3; abundance: -; v_gene: TRBV5-1; CDR3aa: CASSLVNRGQSTDTQYF; CDR3nt: TGCGCCAGCAGCTTGGTGAACAGGGGGCAAAGCACAGATACGCAGTATTTT
d_gene: -; j_gene: TRBJ1-1; abundance: -; v_gene: TRBV2; CDR3aa: CASTFAMNTEAFF; CDR3nt: TGTGCCAGCACGTTTGCGATGAACACTGAAGCTTTCTTT
d_gene: TRBD2; j_gene: TRBJ2-1; abundance: -; v_gene: TRBV7-2; CDR3aa: CASSLVASGSSYNEQFF; CDR3nt: TGTGCCAGCAGCTTAGTGGCTAGCGGGAGCTCCTACAATGAGCAGTTCTTC
d_gene: TRBD1; j_gene: TRBJ2-7; abundance: -; v_gene: TRBV7-3; CDR3aa: CASSLMGQGASYEQYF; CDR3nt: TGTGCCAGCAGCTTAATGGGACAGGGGGCATCCTACGAGCAGTACTTC
d_gene: TRBD2; j_gene: TRBJ2-7; abundance: -; v_gene: TRBV29-1; CDR3aa: CSVDSLGREPYEQYF; CDR3nt: TGCAGCGTTGACTCCCTGGGGCGGGAGCCCTACGAGCAGTACTTC
d_gene: -; j_gene: TRBJ2-7; abundance: -; v_gene: TRBV4-1; CDR3aa: CASSHWGVLSEQYF; CDR3nt: TGCGCCAGCAGCCATTGGGGGGTCCTCTCCGAGCAGTACTTC
d_gene: -; j_gene: TRBJ2-1; abundance: once; v_gene: TRBV7-9; CDR3aa: CASSANSYNEQFF; CDR3nt: TGTGCCAGCAGCGCGAACTCCTACAATGAGCAGTTCTTC
d_gene: -; j_gene: TRBJ1-2; abundance: few; v_gene: TRBV5-1; CDR3aa: CASSLRALDGYTF; CDR3nt: TGCGCCAGCAGCTTGAGGGCTCTGGATGGCTACACCTTC
d_gene: TRBD2; j_gene: TRBJ2-1; abundance: -; v_gene: TRBV4-1; CDR3aa: CASSQETGGGLGNEQFF; CDR3nt: TGCGCCAGCAGCCAAGAGACCGGCGGGGGGCTCGGGAATGAGCAGTTCTTC
d_gene: -; j_gene: TRBJ2-7; abundance: -; v_gene: TRBV27; CDR3aa: CASTAGSLGVQYF; CDR3nt: TGTGCCAGCACCGCAGGTTCCCTCGGTGTGCAGTACTTC
d_gene: -; j_gene: TRBJ1-5; abundance: -; v_gene: TRBV27; CDR3aa: CASGSLGVYSNQPQHF; CDR3nt: TGTGCCAGCGGGTCGCTTGGGGTGTATAGCAATCAGCCCCAGCATTTT
d_gene: -; j_gene: TRBJ2-3; abundance: few; v_gene: TRBV5-1; CDR3aa: CASSLTGERGDTQYF; CDR3nt: TGCGCCAGCAGCTTGACGGGAGAAAGGGGCGATACGCAGTATTTT
d_gene: TRBD1; j_gene: TRBJ2-2; abundance: -; v_gene: TRBV6-1; CDR3aa: CASEPTGVSGELFF; CDR3nt: TGTGCCAGTGAACCGACAGGGGTTAGCGGGGAGCTGTTTTTT
d_gene: TRBD2; j_gene: TRBJ2-7; abundance: few; v_gene: TRBV18; CDR3aa: CASSPAGGETYEQYF; CDR3nt: TGTGCCAGCTCACCTGCGGGGGGGGAGACCTACGAGCAGTACTTC
d_gene: -; j_gene: TRBJ2-3; abundance: -; v_gene: TRBV4-1; CDR3aa: CASNQDSTDTQYF; CDR3nt: TGCGCCAGCAACCAAGACTCCACAGATACGCAGTATTTT
d_gene: -; j_gene: TRBJ2-1; abundance: few; v_gene: TRBV25-1; CDR3aa: CASSDWGRNNEQFF; CDR3nt: TGTGCCAGCAGTGACTGGGGCAGAAACAATGAGCAGTTCTTC
d_gene: TRBD2; j_gene: TRBJ2-1; abundance: -; v_gene: TRBV12-3/TRBV12-4; CDR3aa: CASRQSGRAMIGNEQFF; CDR3nt: TGTGCCAGCAGGCAGAGCGGGAGGGCCATGATCGGCAATGAGCAGTTCTTC
d_gene: -; j_gene: TRBJ2-5; abundance: -; v_gene: TRBV7-9; CDR3aa: CASSQGYPQETQYF; CDR3nt: TGTGCCAGCAGCCAGGGTTACCCCCAAGAGACCCAGTACTTC
d_gene: -; j_gene: TRBJ2-3; abundance: few; v_gene: TRBV7-6; CDR3aa: CASSNRMADTQYF; CDR3nt: TGTGCCAGCAGTAATAGGATGGCAGATACGCAGTATTTT
d_gene: -; j_gene: TRBJ1-4; abundance: -; v_gene: TRBV7-6; CDR3aa: CASSPEPGTNGGYNEKLFF; CDR3nt: TGTGCCAGCAGCCCGGAGCCCGGGACAAACGGGGGTTATAATGAAAAACTGTTTTTT
d_gene: TRBD2; j_gene: TRBJ2-5; abundance: few; v_gene: TRBV5-6; CDR3aa: CASSLAGEGRRTQYF; CDR3nt: TGTGCCAGCAGCTTGGCCGGGGAGGGTCGGAGGACCCAGTACTTC
d_gene: -; j_gene: TRBJ2-3; abundance: -; v_gene: TRBV2; CDR3aa: CASSGVQDTQYF; CDR3nt: TGTGCCAGCAGTGGGGTCCAAGATACGCAGTATTTT
d_gene: -; j_gene: TRBJ1-2; abundance: -; v_gene: TRBV27; CDR3aa: CASSSLGPGANGYTF; CDR3nt: TGTGCCAGCAGTTCCCTGGGACCAGGGGCTAATGGCTACACCTTC
d_gene: -; j_gene: TRBJ2-5; abundance: -; v_gene: TRBV10-3; CDR3aa: CAISEGGETQYF; CDR3nt: TGTGCCATCAGTGAAGGGGGAGAGACCCAGTACTTC
d_gene: -; j_gene: TRBJ2-7; abundance: few; v_gene: TRBV12-3/TRBV12-4; CDR3aa: CASSLGGFHEQYF; CDR3nt: TGTGCCAGCAGTTTAGGGGGTTTTCACGAGCAGTACTTC
d_gene: -; j_gene: TRBJ1-2; abundance: once; v_gene: TRBV12-3/TRBV12-4; CDR3aa: CASGREGWNGYTF; CDR3nt: TGTGCCAGCGGCCGGGAAGGTTGGAATGGCTACACCTTC
d_gene: -; j_gene: TRBJ1-1; abundance: -; v_gene: TRBV3-1; CDR3aa: CASSPRLGMMNTEAFF; CDR3nt: TGTGCCAGCAGCCCACGACTGGGGATGATGAACACTGAAGCTTTCTTT
d_gene: TRBD2; j_gene: TRBJ2-4; abundance: -; v_gene: TRBV29-1; CDR3aa: CSVEGGQEDIQYF; CDR3nt: TGCAGCGTTGAGGGAGGGCAGGAGGACATTCAGTACTTC
d_gene: -; j_gene: TRBJ1-5; abundance: few; v_gene: TRBV5-8; CDR3aa: CASSRRNQPQHF; CDR3nt: TGTGCCAGCAGTCGTAGAAATCAGCCCCAGCATTTT
d_gene: -; j_gene: TRBJ2-5; abundance: -; v_gene: TRBV6-2/TRBV6-3; CDR3aa: CASSYLIRAQETQYF; CDR3nt: TGTGCCAGCAGTTACCTCATTCGGGCACAGGAGACCCAGTACTTC
d_gene: -; j_gene: TRBJ1-1; abundance: few; v_gene: TRBV19; CDR3aa: CASSIGRGGANTEAFF; CDR3nt: TGTGCCAGTAGTATAGGCCGGGGAGGGGCGAACACTGAAGCTTTCTTT
d_gene: -; j_gene: TRBJ2-1; abundance: -; v_gene: TRBV24-1; CDR3aa: CATSVPNAGNEQFF; CDR3nt: TGTGCCACCAGTGTCCCAAACGCCGGCAATGAGCAGTTCTTC